Shown below are 31 T cell receptor beta chains from a single sample sequenced in a study of T-cell reconstitution after alpha-beta-depleted transplantation in children. Unique molecular identifiers tagged the TCRbeta library. TCRdb reprocessed the PCR reads with MiXCR, giving one entry per CDR3 protein. The repertoire includes hundreds of thousands of distinct CDR3 sequences, approximately 8.9% of them detected once, and approximately 6% sits in the top ten. Sequencing was performed on PBMCs, mostly from graft donor cells, taken 180 days after TCRalphabeta/CD19-depleted stem cell transplant. The receptors were gathered from a male patient between 5 and 17 years old who had a stem cell transplant for acute lymphoblastic leukemia, so the T cells may come from the graft donor.

In this sample, this clonotype turned up many times. This sequence joins TRBV18 and TRBJ2-5; TRBD2 matches 9 bases. J lost 2 bases, V lost 2 bases, and 3 bases had no gene match. This CDR3 contains 15 residues. CDR1 KGHSH and CDR2 LQKENI come from the germline V gene. This CDR3 is CASSPLAGEQETQYF. As DNA, the CDR3 is TGTGCCAGCTCACCATTAGCGGGAGAGCAAGAGACCCAGTACTTC.

This clonotype was observed many times. The rearrangement uses TRBV7-6 and TRBJ2-1, with a weak D call TRBD2 (6 bases). This CDR3 is 16 amino acids long. Germline-derived CDR1 and CDR2 are SGHVS and FNYEAQ. Trimming cost V 2 bases and J 6 bases, with 17 bases left between them. The CDR3 reads CASSLNFAGTLNEQFF. CDR3 nucleotides: TGTGCCAGCAGCTTAAACTTCGCCGGGACTCTCAATGAGCAGTTCTTC.

This clonotype was observed at least ten times. The chain employs TRBV3-1 and TRBJ2-5; D is possibly TRBD1 or TRBD2 (5 bases each). Germline assignment: CDR1 LGHDT and CDR2 YNNKEL (reference sequence). The CDR3 totals 11 residues. Trimming stripped 1 base from V and 9 bases from J, with 6 bases between. CDR3 bases: TGTGCCAGCAGCCAAGGAGGGGCCCAGTACTTC. Encoded protein: CASSQGGAQYF.

This clonotype occurred many times. V and J are TRBV20-1 and TRBJ2-7; D is ambiguous. Trimming shortened V by 1 base and J by 7 bases, and 8 bases separated the two germline ends. CDR3 length: 11 residues. Germline V gene sequence: CDR1 DFQATT, CDR2 SNEGSKA (reference sequence). CDR3 sequence reads: CSARGAGEQYF. In DNA, the CDR3 is TGCAGTGCTAGAGGGGCTGGGGAGCAGTACTTC.

At least ten counts were recorded for this clonotype. The chain joins TRBV28 to TRBJ2-7; D may be TRBD2 (5 bases). This CDR3 is 15 amino acids long. The germline V gene has CDR1 MDHEN and CDR2 SYDVKM. The V end lost 6 bases, the J end lost 3 bases, and 18 bases lay between the germline ends. The CDR3 DNA sequence: TGTGCCAGCAGGTTCATAGTCCAGAGGGACTACGAGCAGTACTTC. Translation gives CASRFIVQRDYEQYF.

The chain has TRBV3-1 and TRBJ1-6; TRBD1 is a possible D gene (6 bases). The V gene lost 1 base and the J gene lost 10 bases, with 11 bases spanning the gap. Germline CDR1 is LGHDT and CDR2 is YNNKEL (reference sequence). This CDR3 contains 14 residues. CDR3 amino acids: CASSQGGRGSPLHF. The CDR3 DNA sequence: TGTGCCAGCAGCCAAGGAGGAAGGGGGTCACCCCTCCACTTT.

This clonotype has a count of ten or more. This chain uses TRBV25-1 with TRBJ2-7; D may be TRBD2 (6 bases). Looked up from germline, CDR1 is MGHDK and CDR2 is SYGVNS. The V end was cut by 1 base, the J end by 7 bases, with 14 bases between. The CDR3 covers 14 residues. CDR3 amino acids: CASSELGGAREQYF. CDR3 nucleotides: TGTGCCAGCAGTGAATTGGGCGGGGCGAGAGAGCAGTACTTC.

This clonotype was counted ten times or more. The chain is built from TRBV6-5 and TRBJ1-1; D gene unclear. CDR1 MNHEY and CDR2 SVGAGI come from the germline V gene. The CDR3 sequence is 11 residues long. Between the trimmed V and J ends, which lost 5 bases and 9 bases, there was a span of 10 bases. The CDR3 bases are TGTGCCAGCAGTGCTGGTGGGAAAGCTTTCTTT. It yields the protein CASSAGGKAFF.

As to this clonotype: This may stem from a read error, because a much larger clone lies one nucleotide away. This chain links TRBV6-4 with TRBJ2-3; perhaps TRBD1 as D (6 bases). This CDR3 spans 17 amino acids. Germline loops: CDR1 MRHNA, CDR2 SNTAGT. V was shortened by 8 bases and J by 2 bases, with 23 bases between the two germline ends. The CDR3 loop reads CASDVGDKDIHTDTQYF. DNA of the CDR3: TGTGCCAGCGATGTCGGGGACAAGGATATCCACACAGATACGCAGTATTTT.

With regard to this clonotype: A much more abundant neighbour one base away suggests this may be a read error. V is TRBV20-1 and J is TRBJ2-3; a weak D match, TRBD2 (6 bases). The CDR3 is made up of 12 amino acids. V shed 3 bases and J shed 4 bases, with 8 bases lying between them. The germline CDR1 and CDR2 sequences are DFQATT and SNEGSKA (reference sequence). The CDR3 region is CSARAGPDTQYF. CDR3 coding DNA: TGCAGTGCTAGGGCGGGACCAGATACGCAGTATTTT.

This clonotype was detected many times. J is TRBJ2-1 and V is TRBV28, with 7 bases identical to TRBD2. Germline lookup yields CDR1 MDHEN and CDR2 SYDVKM. The CDR3 has 14 amino acids. J lost 4 bases, V lost 5 bases, and 5 bases had no gene match. CDR3: CASSRAGVYNEQFF. The CDR3 coding sequence is TGTGCCAGCAGTAGGGCGGGAGTTTACAATGAGCAGTTCTTC.

There are many counts of this clonotype. The J gene is TRBJ2-7, the V gene TRBV7-2, with 7 nucleotides matching TRBD1. The CDR3 spans 14 residues. V shed 5 bases, J shed 2 bases, and the junction held 6 bases outside the gene matches. Looked up from germline, CDR1 is SGHTA and CDR2 is FQGNSA. This CDR3 is CASSPARGPYEQYF. DNA of the CDR3: TGTGCCAGCAGCCCCGCTAGGGGGCCCTACGAGCAGTACTTC.

This clonotype has ten or more counts. The V call is TRBV7-9, the J call TRBJ1-1; 11 bases map to TRBD1. The CDR3 is made up of 16 amino acids. V lost 4 bases to trimming and J lost 1 base; unmatched junction nucleotides: 5. Per germline, CDR1 SEHNR and CDR2 FQNEAQ (reference sequence). Here the CDR3 reads CASSWGQGGPNTEAFF. The CDR3, as DNA: TGTGCCAGCAGCTGGGGACAGGGGGGACCGAACACTGAAGCTTTCTTT.

The V and J genes are TRBV5-1 and TRBJ2-1; no reliable D call. The CDR3 is made up of 14 amino acids. Germline V gives CDR1 SGHRS, CDR2 YFSETQ. V dropped 4 bases and J dropped 6 bases, with 14 bases sitting between them. In DNA, the CDR3 is TGCGCCAGCAGCCTCGGTTCAGTCCTCAATGAGCAGTTCTTC. Translating gives CASSLGSVLNEQFF.

This clonotype was seen at least ten times. The chain recombines TRBV20-1 with TRBJ2-5, with D uncertain. Germline V gene lookup returns CDR1 DFQATT and CDR2 SNEGSKA (reference sequence). This CDR3 comprises 10 residues. With 0 bases removed from V and 8 bases from J, the gap between germline ends came to 4 bases. CDR3 region: CSAREATQYF. The CDR3 nucleotides read TGCAGTGCTAGAGAGGCTACCCAGTACTTC.

This clonotype was seen ten or more times. The J gene is TRBJ2-2, the V gene TRBV9; TRBD2 aligns across 7 bases. In germline, CDR1 is SGDLS, CDR2 YYNGEE. The CDR3 loop spans 16 amino acids. The trim removed 0 bases at V and 1 base at J, leaving 3 bases unmatched. The chain's CDR3 is CASSVVPSGNTGELFF. The CDR3, as DNA: TGTGCCAGCAGCGTAGTTCCTAGCGGGAACACCGGGGAGCTGTTTTTT.

This clonotype was detected ten times or more. The chain combines TRBV3-1 with TRBJ1-1, with D unresolved. The V end was cut by 1 base, the J end by 3 bases, with 9 bases between. This CDR3 is built from 14 residues. CDR1 is LGHDT and CDR2 is YNNKEL in the germline V gene (reference sequence). Written as DNA, the CDR3 is TGTGCCAGCAGCCAAGTTCCGCTTTACACTGAAGCTTTCTTT. Amino acids: CASSQVPLYTEAFF.

This clonotype was counted at least ten times. The rearrangement links TRBV3-1 to TRBJ1-2; 7 positions agree with TRBD1. Germline loops: CDR1 LGHDT, CDR2 YNNKEL (reference sequence). This CDR3 is built from 17 residues. After removal of 1 base from V and 8 bases from J, the junction contained 16 bases not matched to a gene. CDR3 in DNA: TGTGCCAGCAGCCAAGGGAAAAGGGGGCGCCAGAAACGGGGCTACACCTTC. Translation: CASSQGKRGRQKRGYTF. Full variable domain (rest looked up from reference TRBV3-1 and TRBJ1-2): DTAVSQTPKYLVTQMGNDKSIKCEQNLGHDTMYWYKQDSKKFLKIMFSYNNKELIINETVPNRFSPKSPDKAHLNLHINSLELGDSAVYFCASSQGKRGRQKRGYTFGSGTRLTVV.

Ten or more counts support this clonotype. The rearrangement uses TRBV4-1 and TRBJ2-2; 8 bases fit TRBD2. Looked up from germline, CDR1 is MGHRA and CDR2 is YSYEKL. The CDR3 sequence is 18 residues long. The junction had 10 bases not matched to a gene; V was cut back by 3 bases and J by 1 base. The CDR3 DNA is TGCGCCAGCAGCCACGCCCCTGCGGGGGGAGTGAACACCGGGGAGCTGTTTTTT. This encodes CASSHAPAGGVNTGELFF.

The chain has TRBV20-1 and TRBJ2-7; no clear D gene. The germline gives CDR1 DFQATT, CDR2 SNEGSKA (reference sequence). Trimming cost V 2 bases and J 4 bases, with 9 bases left between them. The CDR3 has 12 residues. The CDR3 loop is CSARRTMYEQYF. CDR3 nucleotide sequence: TGCAGTGCTAGAAGGACGATGTACGAGCAGTACTTC.

This clonotype was found a few times. The V call is TRBV20-1, the J call TRBJ2-1; D remains ambiguous. The V gene's germline CDR1 is DFQATT and CDR2 SNEGSKA (reference sequence). Between the trimmed V and J ends, which lost 5 bases and 0 bases, there was a span of 17 bases. This CDR3 contains 16 residues. The DNA for the CDR3 is TGCAGTGCTCTAACCCGACACTCCGTCTCCTACAATGAGCAGTTCTTC. It is translated as CSALTRHSVSYNEQFF.

In this sample, this clonotype turned up many times. The junction departs from the called germline gene at one end, perhaps through a read error. The chain employs TRBV7-8 and TRBJ2-3; 10 positions match TRBD2. This CDR3 is built from 16 residues. The V gene's germline CDR1 is SGHVS and CDR2 FQNEAQ. The CDR3 spells CAISRSAGGPVDTQYF. The CDR3 bases are TGTGCCATCAGCCGCTCAGCGGGAGGGCCGGTAGATACGCAGTATTTT. Together with reference TRBV7-8 and TRBJ2-3, the CDR3 gives the full variable domain: GAGVSQSPRYKVAKRGQDVALRCDPISGHVSLFWYQQALGQGPEFLTYFQNEAQLDKSGLPSDRFFAERPEGSVSTLKIQRTQQEDSAVYLCAISRSAGGPVDTQYFGPGTRLTVL.

This clonotype was seen many times. V and J are TRBV2 and TRBJ1-1; TRBD1 aligns across 8 bases. The CDR3 has 15 residues. After removal of 6 bases from V and 0 bases from J, the junction contained 6 bases not matched to a gene. Germline V CDR1 and CDR2: SNHLY, FYNNEI. CDR3 protein: CASSGQGYLNTEAFF. In DNA, the CDR3 is TGTGCCAGCAGCGGACAGGGTTACTTGAACACTGAAGCTTTCTTT.

Points on this clonotype: A much more abundant neighbour one base away suggests this may be a read error. The rearrangement uses TRBV12-3 or TRBV12-4 and TRBJ2-1, with D perhaps TRBD2 (5 bases). The CDR3 length is 15 residues. V shed 6 bases and J shed 4 bases, with 16 bases lying between them. The CDR3 DNA reads as TGTGCCAGCAGCAGAAGGAGGAGGCAATACAATGAGCAGTTCTTC. Translation gives CASSRRRRQYNEQFF.

This clonotype showed up many times. The rearrangement links TRBV6-5 to TRBJ2-1, with D perhaps matching TRBD1 or TRBD2 (5 bases each). The ends were cut back, 8 bases at V and 6 bases at J, with 8 bases in the middle. CDR1 and CDR2 from the germline V gene are MNHEY and SVGAGI. CDR3 length: 11 residues. CDR3 nucleotide sequence: TGTGCCAGCCTAGGGACCAATGAGCAGTTCTTC. It codes for CASLGTNEQFF.

The table lists this clonotype with many counts. The chain couples TRBV5-1 to TRBJ2-5; TRBD1 matches 10 bases. Germline trimming cut 0 bases from V and 5 bases from J; bases unmatched to any gene: 4. Germline V CDR1 and CDR2: SGHRS, YFSETQ. This CDR3 spans 15 amino acids. In DNA form, the CDR3 reads TGCGCCAGCAGCTTGGGCGGACAGGGGGATGAGACCCAGTACTTC. Its protein is CASSLGGQGDETQYF.

This clonotype was recorded at least ten times. This chain connects TRBV28 to TRBJ1-2, with D unresolved. Per germline, CDR1 MDHEN and CDR2 SYDVKM. This CDR3 contains 13 residues. Trimming took off 3 bases at V and 8 bases at J, with 13 bases between the two ends. Here the CDR3 reads CASSLEGLSGYTF. The CDR3 coding sequence is TGTGCCAGCAGTTTGGAGGGCCTCTCCGGCTACACCTTC.

At least ten counts were recorded for this clonotype. The chain links TRBV9 to TRBJ2-7, with 7 bases fitting TRBD1. This CDR3 contains 14 residues. V gave up 3 bases and J gave up 1 base; unmatched junction bases: 4. From germline, CDR1 is SGDLS and CDR2 YYNGEE. The DNA for the CDR3 is TGTGCCAGCAGCGGAGGACAGGAATCCTACGAGCAGTACTTC. It encodes CASSGGQESYEQYF. The entire variable domain, with the rest obtained from reference TRBV9 and TRBJ2-7, is as follows: DSGVTQTPKHLITATGQRVTLRCSPRSGDLSVYWYQQSLDQGLQFLIQYYNGEERAKGNILERFSAQQFPDLHSELNLSSLELGDSALYFCASSGGQESYEQYFGPGTRLTVT.

In its sample, this clonotype was seen many times. The V gene is TRBV5-1, the J gene TRBJ2-7, with TRBD1 matching over 7 bases. CDR1 is SGHRS, CDR2 YFSETQ, per germline. Trimming removed 6 bases from V and 4 bases from J; junction bases left unmatched: 4. This CDR3 has 12 amino acids. The CDR3 loop reads CASTSQGYEQYF. As DNA, the CDR3 is TGCGCCAGCACGTCACAGGGGTACGAGCAGTACTTC.

This clonotype was recorded many times. The rearrangement joins TRBV5-1 to TRBJ2-2; tentatively, D is TRBD2 (7 bases). Germline values: CDR1 SGHRS, CDR2 YFSETQ. This CDR3 is 15 amino acids long. V was cut by 0 bases and J by 4 bases, with 10 bases left in between. As DNA, the CDR3 is TGCGCCAGCAGCTTGGATCGGGGGGCCACCGGGGAGCTGTTTTTT. Translating gives CASSLDRGATGELFF.

This clonotype was seen ten or more times. The rearrangement links TRBV4-2 to TRBJ1-6, with D possibly matching TRBD1 (5 bases). This CDR3 is 16 amino acids long. Per the germline V gene, CDR1 is LGHNA and CDR2 is YNFKEQ. Deletions cut 4 bases from V and 7 bases from J, with 17 bases between. CDR3 region: CASSRVVGGGNSPLHF. In nucleotides, the CDR3 is TGTGCCAGCAGCCGGGTCGTCGGGGGAGGCAATTCACCCCTCCACTTT.